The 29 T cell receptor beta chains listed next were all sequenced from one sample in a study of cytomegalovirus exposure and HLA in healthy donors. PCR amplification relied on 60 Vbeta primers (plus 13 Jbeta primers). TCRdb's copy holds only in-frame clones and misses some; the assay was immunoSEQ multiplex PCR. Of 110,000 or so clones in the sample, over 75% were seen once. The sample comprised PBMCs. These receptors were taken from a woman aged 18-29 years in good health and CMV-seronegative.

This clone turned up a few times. This CDR3 reads CASSLRAGEGEKLFF. The CDR3 nucleotides read TGTGCCAGCAGCTTGAGGGCCGGGGAAGGCGAAAAACTGTTTTTT. The gene calls are TRBV5-4 and TRBJ1-4; D not resolved. The CDR3 spans 15 residues. V lost 1 base to trimming and J lost 8 bases, with 15 bases between them. The germline gives CDR1 SGHNT, CDR2 YYREEE (reference sequence).

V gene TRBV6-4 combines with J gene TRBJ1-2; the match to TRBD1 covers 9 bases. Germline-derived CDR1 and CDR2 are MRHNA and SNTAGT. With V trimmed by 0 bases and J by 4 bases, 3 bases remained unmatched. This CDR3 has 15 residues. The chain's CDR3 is CASSDSEGQGYGYTF. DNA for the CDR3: TGTGCCAGCAGTGACTCGGAGGGACAGGGCTATGGCTACACCTTC.

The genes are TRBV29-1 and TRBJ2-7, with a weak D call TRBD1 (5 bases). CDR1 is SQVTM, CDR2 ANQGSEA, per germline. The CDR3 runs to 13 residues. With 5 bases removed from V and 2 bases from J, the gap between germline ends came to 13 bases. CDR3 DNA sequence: TGCAGCGTTAAAGGACAAGACCCCTACGAGCAGTACTTC. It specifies CSVKGQDPYEQYF.

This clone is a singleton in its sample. CDR3 bases: TGTGCCTGGAGTGCAGGTAGCAATCAGCCCCAGCATTTT. As protein: CAWSAGSNQPQHF. This chain links TRBV30 with TRBJ1-5, with D uncertain. Germline V gene data show CDR1 as GTSNPN and CDR2 as SVGIG (reference sequence). This CDR3 spans 13 amino acids. V lost 1 base and J 0 bases, leaving 4 bases between the germline ends.

CDR3 nucleotide sequence: TGCGCCAGCAGCGTTACCGGGAACTATGGCTACACCTTC. Encoded protein: CASSVTGNYGYTF. The chain employs TRBV5-1 and TRBJ1-2, with D unclear. The CDR3 sequence is 13 residues long. Germline CDR1 reads SGHRS; CDR2 reads YFSETQ. V shed 4 bases and J shed 2 bases, with 9 bases lying between them.

The CDR3 region has the DNA TGTGCCAGCAGGCGGACAGGCACTGAAGCTTTCTTT. The encoded protein is CASRRTGTEAFF. The gene calls are TRBV6-5 and TRBJ1-1; 7 bases align to TRBD1. V lost 6 bases, J lost 4 bases, and 2 bases stayed unmatched. This CDR3 is 12 amino acids long. CDR1 MNHEY and CDR2 SVGAGI come from the germline V gene.

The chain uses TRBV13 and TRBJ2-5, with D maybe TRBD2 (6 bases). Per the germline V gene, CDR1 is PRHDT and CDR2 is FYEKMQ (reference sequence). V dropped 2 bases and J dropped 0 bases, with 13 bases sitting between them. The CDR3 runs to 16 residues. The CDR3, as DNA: TGTGCCAGCAGCTTAAATTTGTGGAGGGACCAAGAGACCCAGTACTTC. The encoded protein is CASSLNLWRDQETQYF.

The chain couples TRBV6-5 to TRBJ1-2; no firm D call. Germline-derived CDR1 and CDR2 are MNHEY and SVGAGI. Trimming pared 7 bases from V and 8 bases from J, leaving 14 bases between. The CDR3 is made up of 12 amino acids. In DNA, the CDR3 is TGTGCCAGCACAAAGGCGGGGAGGGGCTACACCTTC. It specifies CASTKAGRGYTF.

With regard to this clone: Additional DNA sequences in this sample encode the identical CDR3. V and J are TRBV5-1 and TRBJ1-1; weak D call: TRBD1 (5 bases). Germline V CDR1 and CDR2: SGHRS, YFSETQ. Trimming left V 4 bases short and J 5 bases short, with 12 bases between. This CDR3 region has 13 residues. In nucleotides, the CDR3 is TGCGCCAGCAGCGCGGGGCAGGGAACTGAAGCTTTCTTT. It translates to CASSAGQGTEAFF.

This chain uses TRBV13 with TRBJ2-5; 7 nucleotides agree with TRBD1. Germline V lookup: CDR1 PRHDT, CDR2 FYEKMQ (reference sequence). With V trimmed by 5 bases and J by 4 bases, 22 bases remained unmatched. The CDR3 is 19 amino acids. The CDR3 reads CASSRIQGLGIFGGETQYF. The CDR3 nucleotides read TGTGCCAGCAGCCGTATACAGGGGCTGGGCATTTTTGGGGGAGAGACCCAGTACTTC. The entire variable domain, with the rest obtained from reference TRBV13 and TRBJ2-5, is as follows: AAGVIQSPRHLIKEKRETATLKCYPIPRHDTVYWYQQGPGQDPQFLISFYEKMQSDKGSIPDRFSAQQFSDYHSELNMSSLELGDSALYFCASSRIQGLGIFGGETQYFGPGTRLLVL.

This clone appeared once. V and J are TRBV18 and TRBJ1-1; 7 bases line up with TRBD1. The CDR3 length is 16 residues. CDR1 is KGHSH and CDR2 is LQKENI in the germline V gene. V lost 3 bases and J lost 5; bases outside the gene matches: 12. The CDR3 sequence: CASSPTVRGPVTEAFF. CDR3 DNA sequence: TGTGCCAGCTCACCGACGGTGAGGGGGCCCGTTACTGAAGCTTTCTTT. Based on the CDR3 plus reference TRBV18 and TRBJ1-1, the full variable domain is NAGVMQNPRHLVRRRGQEARLRCSPMKGHSHVYWYRQLPEEGLKFMVYLQKENIIDESGMPKERFSAEFPKEGPSILRIQQVVRGDSAAYFCASSPTVRGPVTEAFFGQGTRLTVV.

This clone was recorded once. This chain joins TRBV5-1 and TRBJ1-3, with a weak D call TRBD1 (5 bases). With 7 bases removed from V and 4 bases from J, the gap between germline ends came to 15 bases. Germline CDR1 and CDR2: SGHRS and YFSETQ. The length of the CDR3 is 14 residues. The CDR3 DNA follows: TGCGCCAGCTCCCAAGGGGCGCAGGGAAACACCATATATTTT. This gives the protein CASSQGAQGNTIYF.

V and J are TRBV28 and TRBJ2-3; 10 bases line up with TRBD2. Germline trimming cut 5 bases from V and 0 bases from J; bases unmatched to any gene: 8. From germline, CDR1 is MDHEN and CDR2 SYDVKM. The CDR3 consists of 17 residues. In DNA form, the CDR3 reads TGTGCCAGCAGTCCACCTACTAGCGGGACTAGCACAGATACGCAGTATTTT. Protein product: CASSPPTSGTSTDTQYF.

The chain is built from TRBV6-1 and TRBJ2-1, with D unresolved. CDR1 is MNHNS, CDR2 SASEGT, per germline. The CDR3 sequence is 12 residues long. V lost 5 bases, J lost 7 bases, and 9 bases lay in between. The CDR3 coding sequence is TGTGCCAGCAGTACGGTCGGGAATGAGCAGTTCTTC. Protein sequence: CASSTVGNEQFF.

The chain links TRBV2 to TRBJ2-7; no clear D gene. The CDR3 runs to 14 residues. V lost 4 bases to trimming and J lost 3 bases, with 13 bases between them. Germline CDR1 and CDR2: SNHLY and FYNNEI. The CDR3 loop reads CASSAGRNLYEQYV. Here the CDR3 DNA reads TGTGCCAGCAGTGCGGGTAGGAACCTCTACGAGCAGTACGTC.

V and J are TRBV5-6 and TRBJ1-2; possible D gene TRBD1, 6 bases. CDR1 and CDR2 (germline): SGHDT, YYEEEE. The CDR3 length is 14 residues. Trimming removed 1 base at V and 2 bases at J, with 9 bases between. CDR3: CASSLTGRNYGYTF. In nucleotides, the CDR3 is TGTGCCAGCAGCTTGACAGGGCGCAACTATGGCTACACCTTC.

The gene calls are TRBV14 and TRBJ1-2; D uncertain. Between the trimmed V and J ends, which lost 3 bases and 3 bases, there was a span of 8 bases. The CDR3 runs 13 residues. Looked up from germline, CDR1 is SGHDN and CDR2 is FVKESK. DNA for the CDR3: TGTGCCAGCAGCCACCAAACGGACTATGGCTACACCTTC. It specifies CASSHQTDYGYTF.

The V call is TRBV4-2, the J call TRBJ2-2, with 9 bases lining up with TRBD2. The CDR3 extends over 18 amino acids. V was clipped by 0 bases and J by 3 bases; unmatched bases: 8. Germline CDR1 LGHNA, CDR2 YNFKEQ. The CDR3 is CASSQDAGGLGDTGELFF. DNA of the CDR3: TGTGCCAGCAGCCAAGATGCGGGGGGGCTAGGGGACACCGGGGAGCTGTTTTTT.

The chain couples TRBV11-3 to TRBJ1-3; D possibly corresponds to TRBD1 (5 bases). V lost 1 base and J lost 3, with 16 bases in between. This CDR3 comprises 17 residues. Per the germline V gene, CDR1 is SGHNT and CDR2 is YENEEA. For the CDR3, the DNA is TGTGCCAGCAGCTTAGGCCCCGGGGGAAAATTTGGAAACACCATATATTTT. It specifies CASSLGPGGKFGNTIYF.

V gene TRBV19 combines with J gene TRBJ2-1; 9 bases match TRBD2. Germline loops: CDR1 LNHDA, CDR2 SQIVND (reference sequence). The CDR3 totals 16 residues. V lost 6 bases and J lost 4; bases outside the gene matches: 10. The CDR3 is CASSGLGSGRYNEQFF. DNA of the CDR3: TGTGCCAGTAGCGGGTTGGGGAGCGGGAGGTACAATGAGCAGTTCTTC.

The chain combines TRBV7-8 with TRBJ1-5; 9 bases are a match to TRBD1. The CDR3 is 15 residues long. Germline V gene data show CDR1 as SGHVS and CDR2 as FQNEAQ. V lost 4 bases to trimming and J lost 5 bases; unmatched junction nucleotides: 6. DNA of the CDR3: TGTGCCAGCAGCTCGACAGGGGGGAATTATCAGCCCCAGCATTTT. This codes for CASSSTGGNYQPQHF.

The CDR3 spells CASSLGSGGKDEQFF. CDR3 DNA: TGTGCCAGCAGCTTAGGTTCAGGGGGCAAGGATGAGCAGTTCTTC. The chain combines TRBV11-2 with TRBJ2-1, with TRBD1 matching 8 bases. The V segment lost 1 base and the J segment 8 bases; nucleotides outside the gene matches: 7. The CDR3 extends over 15 amino acids. Germline CDR1 is SGHAT and CDR2 is FQNNGV.

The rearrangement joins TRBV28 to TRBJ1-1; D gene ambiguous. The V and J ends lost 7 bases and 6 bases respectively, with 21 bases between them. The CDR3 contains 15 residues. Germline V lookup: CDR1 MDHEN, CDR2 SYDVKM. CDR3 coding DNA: TGTGCCAGCAAACCAGGTGGGCAGTACGAGCCTGAAGCTTTCTTT. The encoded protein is CASKPGGQYEPEAFF.

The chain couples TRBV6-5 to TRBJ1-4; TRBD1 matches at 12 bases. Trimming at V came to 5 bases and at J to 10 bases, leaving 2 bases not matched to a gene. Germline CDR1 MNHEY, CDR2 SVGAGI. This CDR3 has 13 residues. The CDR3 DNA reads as TGTGCCAGCAGTGGGACAGGGGGCCGAAAACTGTTTTTT. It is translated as CASSGTGGRKLFF.

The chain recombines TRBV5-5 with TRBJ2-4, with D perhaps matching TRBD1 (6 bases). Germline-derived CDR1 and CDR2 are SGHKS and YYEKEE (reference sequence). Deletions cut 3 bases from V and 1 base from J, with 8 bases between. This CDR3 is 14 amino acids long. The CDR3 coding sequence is TGTGCCAGCAGCTCACAGGGTGCCAAAAACATTCAGTACTTC. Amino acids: CASSSQGAKNIQYF.

The CDR3: CASSPGLAGGYEQYF. The CDR3 DNA reads as TGTGCCAGCAGCCCGGGACTAGCGGGAGGGTACGAGCAGTACTTC. The gene calls are TRBV11-3 and TRBJ2-7; TRBD2 matches at 16 bases. Unmatched junction bases numbered 2, after V lost 5 bases and J lost 4 bases. Germline V gene sequence: CDR1 SGHNT, CDR2 YENEEA. The CDR3 has 15 amino acids.

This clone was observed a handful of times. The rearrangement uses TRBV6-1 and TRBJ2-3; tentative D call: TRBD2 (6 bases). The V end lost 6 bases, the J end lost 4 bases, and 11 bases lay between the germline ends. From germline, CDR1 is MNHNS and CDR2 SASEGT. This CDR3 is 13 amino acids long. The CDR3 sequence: CASRREAPDTQYF. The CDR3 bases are TGTGCCAGCAGGCGGGAAGCCCCAGATACGCAGTATTTT.

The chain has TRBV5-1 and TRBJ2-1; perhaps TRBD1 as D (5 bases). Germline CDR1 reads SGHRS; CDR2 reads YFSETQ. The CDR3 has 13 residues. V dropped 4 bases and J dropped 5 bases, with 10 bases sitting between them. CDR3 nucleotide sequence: TGCGCCAGCAGCCCAGGGCGGCACAATGAGCAGTTCTTC. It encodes CASSPGRHNEQFF. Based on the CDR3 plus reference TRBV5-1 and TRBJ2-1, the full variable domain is KAGVTQTPRYLIKTRGQQVTLSCSPISGHRSVSWYQQTPGQGLQFLFEYFSETQRNKGNFPGRFSGRQFSNSRSEMNVSTLELGDSALYLCASSPGRHNEQFFGPGTRLTVL.

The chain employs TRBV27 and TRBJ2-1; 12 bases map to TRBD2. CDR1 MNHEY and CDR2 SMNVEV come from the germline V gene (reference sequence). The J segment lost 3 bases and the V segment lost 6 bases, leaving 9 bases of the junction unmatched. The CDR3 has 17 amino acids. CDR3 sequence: CASSYKTSGGHYNEQFF. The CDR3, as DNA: TGTGCCAGCAGCTATAAGACTAGCGGGGGTCACTACAATGAGCAGTTCTTC.